What follows describes a single TCR beta chain. This sample was included in a study of blood T cell repertoires in COVID-19. For the study at large: Some COVID-19 samples were acute and others convalescent; all came from the United States, Italy and Spain.

Generated by immunoSEQ multiplex PCR, the TCRdb table keeps only in-frame clones and is missing some. The sample has roughly 70,000 clones; around 87% are singletons. The sequenced material came from peripheral blood. This receptor was taken from a woman older than 75 with active or convalescent COVID-19.

The CDR3 coding sequence is TGTGCCAGCAGTGAAGCCGGTGCGGCCGGGAGAACTGAAGCTTTCTTT. Amino acids: CASSEAGAAGRTEAFF. The chain links TRBV6-1 to TRBJ1-1, with D hard to call. Germline loops: CDR1 MNHNS, CDR2 SASEGT. The ends were cut back, 0 bases at V and 5 bases at J, with 16 bases in the middle. The length of the CDR3 is 16 residues.